The source of this TCR beta chain is a study of cytomegalovirus exposure and HLA in healthy donors. Study at large: Approximately 180 million T cells yielded roughly 120 million unique TCR beta sequences, as an earlier analysis found.

V was pared by 0 bases and J by 1 base, with 0 bases of the junction left unmatched. The CDR3 consists of 15 residues. Per germline, CDR1 SGHDT and CDR2 YYEEEE. Whole-study results and caveats: Presence/absence analyses assumed roughly uniform sequencing depth across donors, which may not hold. CMV serostatus was the only immune exposure information that was available. After further analysis at a later stage, 16,951 TCR beta sequences were associated with HLA alleles at 0.05 false discovery rate.

Worth noting for this clone: Its cognate antigen is unknown.

In the PCR, 60 Vbeta and 13 Jbeta primers were used. The protocol was immunoSEQ multiplex PCR, while the TCRdb copy is restricted to in-frame clones and leaves out a portion. The sample includes 110,000 to 150,000 clones, roughly 9.7% of them seen just once. The clonotype originates from a man aged 50 or older in good health and CMV-seronegative. V gene TRBV5-6 combines with J gene TRBJ2-3; 9 bases map to TRBD1. Sequencing was carried out using PBMCs. CDR3 region: CASSLGTGGTDTQYF. Here the CDR3 DNA reads TGTGCCAGCAGCTTGGGGACAGGGGGCACAGATACGCAGTATTTT.